This TCR beta chain came from a study of blood T cell repertoires in COVID-19. For the study at large: Nucleic acid was either cDNA or gDNA, and it came from T cells, B-cell-depleted T cells, or PBMCs.

A single count supports this clone. The assay was immunoSEQ multiplex PCR, and TCRdb's table has in-frame clones only and misses some. Among hundreds of thousands of clones listed, roughly 90% were seen once. The sequenced material came from peripheral blood. The TCR sequence derives from a woman aged 25 to 45 with COVID-19, enrolled during active disease.

DNA for the CDR3: TGTGCCAGCAGCCCACGTCAGGACTACAATGAGCAGTTCTTC. It specifies CASSPRQDYNEQFF. The chain couples TRBV7-2 to TRBJ2-1; the D is unclear. V was pared by 5 bases and J by 3 bases, with 11 bases between. Germline CDR1 SGHTA, CDR2 FQGNSA. This CDR3 has 14 amino acids.